The T cell receptor beta chain under discussion was sequenced for a study of blood T cell repertoires in COVID-19. Profiling relied on immunoSEQ multiplex PCR, and the TCRdb table lists in-frame clones only, not all of them. The sample includes a few hundred thousand clones, approximately 81% of them seen just once. This CDR3 comprises 14 residues. Germline trimming cut 3 bases from V and 1 base from J; bases unmatched to any gene: 3. CDR1 and CDR2 from the germline V gene are LNHDA and SQIVND (reference sequence). The clonotype comes from a woman under 30 with acute or convalescent COVID-19. The chain recombines TRBV19 with TRBJ2-7; 7 bases agree with TRBD2. The material sequenced was peripheral blood. Here the CDR3 reads CASSIRRESYEQYF. CDR3 DNA sequence: TGTGCCAGTAGTATCCGGCGGGAGTCCTACGAGCAGTACTTC.